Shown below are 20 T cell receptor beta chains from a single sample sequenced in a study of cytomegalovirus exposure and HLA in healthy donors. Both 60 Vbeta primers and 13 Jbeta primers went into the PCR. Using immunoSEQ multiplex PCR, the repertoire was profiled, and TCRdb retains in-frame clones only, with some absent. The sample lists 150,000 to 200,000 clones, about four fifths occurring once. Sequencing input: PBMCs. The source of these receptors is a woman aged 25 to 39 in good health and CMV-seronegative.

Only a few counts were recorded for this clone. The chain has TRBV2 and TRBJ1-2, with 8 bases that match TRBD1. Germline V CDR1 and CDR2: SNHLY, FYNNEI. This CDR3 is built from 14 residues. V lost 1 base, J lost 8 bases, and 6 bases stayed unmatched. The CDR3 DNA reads TGTGCCAGCAGTGAAGTCGGACAGGGTCGGGGCTACACCTTC. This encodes CASSEVGQGRGYTF.

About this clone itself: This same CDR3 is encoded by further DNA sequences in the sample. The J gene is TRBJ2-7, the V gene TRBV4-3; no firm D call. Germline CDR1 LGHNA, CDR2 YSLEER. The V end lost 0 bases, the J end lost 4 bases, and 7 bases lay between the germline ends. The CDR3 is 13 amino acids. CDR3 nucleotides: TGCGCCAGCAGCCAAGATCTCCGGTACGAGCAGTACTTC. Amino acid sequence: CASSQDLRYEQYF.

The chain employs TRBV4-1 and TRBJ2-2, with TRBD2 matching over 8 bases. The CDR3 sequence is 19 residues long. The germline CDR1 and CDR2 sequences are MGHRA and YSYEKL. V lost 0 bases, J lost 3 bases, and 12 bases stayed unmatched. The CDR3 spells CASSQDRESRAGDTGELFF. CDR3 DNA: TGCGCCAGCAGCCAAGATAGGGAATCACGAGCGGGGGACACCGGGGAGCTGTTTTTT.

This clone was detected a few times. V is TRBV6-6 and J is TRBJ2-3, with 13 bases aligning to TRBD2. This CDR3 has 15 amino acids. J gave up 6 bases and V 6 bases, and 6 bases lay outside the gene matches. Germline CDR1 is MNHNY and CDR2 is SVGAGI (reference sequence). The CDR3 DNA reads TGTGCCAGCAGCGTTACTAGCGGGGGGGCGGATACGCAGTATTTT. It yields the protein CASSVTSGGADTQYF.

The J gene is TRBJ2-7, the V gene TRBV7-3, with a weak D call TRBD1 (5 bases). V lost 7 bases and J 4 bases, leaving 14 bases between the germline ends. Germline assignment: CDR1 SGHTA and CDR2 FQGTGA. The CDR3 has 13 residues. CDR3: CASTLGAAYEQYF. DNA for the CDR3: TGTGCCAGCACCCTAGGGGCAGCTTACGAGCAGTACTTC.

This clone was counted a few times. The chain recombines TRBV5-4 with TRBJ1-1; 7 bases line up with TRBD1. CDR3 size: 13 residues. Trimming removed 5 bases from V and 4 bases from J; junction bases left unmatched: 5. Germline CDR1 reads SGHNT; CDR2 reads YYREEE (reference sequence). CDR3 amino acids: CASSTQGGTEAFF. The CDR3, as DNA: TGTGCCAGCAGTACCCAGGGGGGCACTGAAGCTTTCTTT.

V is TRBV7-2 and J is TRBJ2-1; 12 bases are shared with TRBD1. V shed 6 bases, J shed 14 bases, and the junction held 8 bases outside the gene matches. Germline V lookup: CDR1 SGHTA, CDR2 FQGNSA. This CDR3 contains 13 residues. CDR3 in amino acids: CASRSGTGGRKFF. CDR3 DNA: TGTGCCAGCAGATCCGGGACAGGGGGCCGGAAGTTCTTC. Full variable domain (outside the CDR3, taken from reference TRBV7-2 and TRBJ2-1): GAGVSQSPSNKVTEKGKDVELRCDPISGHTALYWYRQSLGQGLEFLIYFQGNSAPDKSGLPSDRFSAERTGGSVSTLTIQRTQQEDSAVYLCASRSGTGGRKFFGPGTRLTVL.

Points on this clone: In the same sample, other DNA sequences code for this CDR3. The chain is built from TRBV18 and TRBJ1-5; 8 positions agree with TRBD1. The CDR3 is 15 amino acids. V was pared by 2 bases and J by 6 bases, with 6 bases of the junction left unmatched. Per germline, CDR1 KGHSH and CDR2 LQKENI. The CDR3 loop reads CASSPGTGGSQPQHF. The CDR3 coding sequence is TGTGCCAGCTCACCAGGCACAGGGGGGAGTCAGCCCCAGCATTTT.

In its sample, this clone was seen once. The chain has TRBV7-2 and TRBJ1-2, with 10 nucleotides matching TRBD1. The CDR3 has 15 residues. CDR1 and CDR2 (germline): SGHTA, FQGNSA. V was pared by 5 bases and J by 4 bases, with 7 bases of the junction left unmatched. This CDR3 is CASSKDRGLTYGYTF. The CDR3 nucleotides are TGTGCCAGCAGCAAAGACAGGGGGCTAACCTATGGCTACACCTTC.

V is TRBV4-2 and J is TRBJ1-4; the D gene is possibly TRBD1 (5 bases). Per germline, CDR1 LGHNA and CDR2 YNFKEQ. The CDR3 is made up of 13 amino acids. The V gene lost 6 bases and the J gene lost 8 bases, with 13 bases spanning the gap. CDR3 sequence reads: CASSRQGSEKLFF. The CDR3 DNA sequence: TGTGCCAGCAGTCGTCAGGGTTCGGAAAAACTGTTTTTT.

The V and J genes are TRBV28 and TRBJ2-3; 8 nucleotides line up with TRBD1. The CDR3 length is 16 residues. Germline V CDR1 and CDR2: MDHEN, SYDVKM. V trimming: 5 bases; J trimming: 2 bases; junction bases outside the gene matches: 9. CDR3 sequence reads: CASSGQGSPDTDTQYF. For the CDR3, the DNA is TGTGCCAGCAGTGGACAGGGTTCCCCCGACACAGATACGCAGTATTTT.

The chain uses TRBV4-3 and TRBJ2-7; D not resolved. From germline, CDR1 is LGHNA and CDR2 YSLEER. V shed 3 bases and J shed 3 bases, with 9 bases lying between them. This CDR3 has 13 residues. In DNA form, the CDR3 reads TGCGCCAGCAGCCACCCCCCGGGCTACGAGCAGTACTTC. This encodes CASSHPPGYEQYF.

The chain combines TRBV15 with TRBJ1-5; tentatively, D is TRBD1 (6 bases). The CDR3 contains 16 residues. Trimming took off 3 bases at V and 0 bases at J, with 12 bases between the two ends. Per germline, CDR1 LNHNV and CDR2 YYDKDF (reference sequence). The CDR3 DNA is TGTGCCACCAGCAGCTACAGGGCATATAGCAATCAGCCCCAGCATTTT. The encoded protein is CATSSYRAYSNQPQHF.

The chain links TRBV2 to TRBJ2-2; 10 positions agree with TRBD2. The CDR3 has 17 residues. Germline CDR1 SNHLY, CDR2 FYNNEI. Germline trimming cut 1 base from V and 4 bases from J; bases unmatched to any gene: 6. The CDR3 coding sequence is TGTGCCAGCAGTGAAGGGGTAGGACTAGCGGTCACCGGGGAGCTGTTTTTT. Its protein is CASSEGVGLAVTGELFF.

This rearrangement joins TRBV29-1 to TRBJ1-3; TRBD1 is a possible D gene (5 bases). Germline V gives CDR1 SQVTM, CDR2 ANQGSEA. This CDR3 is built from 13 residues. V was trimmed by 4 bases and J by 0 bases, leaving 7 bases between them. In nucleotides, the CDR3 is TGCAGCGTTGCGGGGGGCTCTGGAAACACCATATATTTT. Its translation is CSVAGGSGNTIYF. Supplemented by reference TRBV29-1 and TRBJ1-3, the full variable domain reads SAVISQKPSRDICQRGTSLTIQCQVDSQVTMMFWYRQQPGQSLTLIATANQGSEATYESGFVIDKFPISRPNLTFSTLTVSNMSPEDSSIYLCSVAGGSGNTIYFGEGSWLTVV.

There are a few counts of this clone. CDR3 nucleotides: TGTGCCAGCAGCTTATCTGGGTGGGGCGTTGAGGGCTACACCTTC. Translating it yields CASSLSGWGVEGYTF. The chain carries TRBV7-2 and TRBJ1-2, with D perhaps matching TRBD1 (5 bases). The V end lost 2 bases, the J end lost 8 bases, and 18 bases lay between the germline ends. CDR1 SGHTA and CDR2 FQGNSA come from the germline V gene. CDR3 length equals 15 residues.

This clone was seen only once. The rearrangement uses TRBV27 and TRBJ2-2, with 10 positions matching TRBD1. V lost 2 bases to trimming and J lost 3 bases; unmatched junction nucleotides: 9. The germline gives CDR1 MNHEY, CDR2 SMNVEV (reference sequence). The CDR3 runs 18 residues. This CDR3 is CASSLGDRGPPDTGELFF. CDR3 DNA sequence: TGTGCCAGCAGTTTAGGGGACAGGGGTCCCCCAGACACCGGGGAGCTGTTTTTT.

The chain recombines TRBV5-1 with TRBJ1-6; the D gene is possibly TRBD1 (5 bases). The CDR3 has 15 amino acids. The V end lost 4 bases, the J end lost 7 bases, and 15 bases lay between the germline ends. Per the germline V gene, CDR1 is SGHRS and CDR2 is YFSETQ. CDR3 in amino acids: CASSPTGDWNSPLHF. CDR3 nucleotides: TGCGCCAGCAGCCCTACAGGTGACTGGAATTCACCCCTCCACTTT.

In nucleotides, the CDR3 is TGCAGCGTTGCAGAGGACAGGGGGCGAGGAGATACGCAGTATTTT. Protein: CSVAEDRGRGDTQYF. The genes are TRBV29-1 and TRBJ2-3; 11 nucleotides agree with TRBD1. Germline V gene sequence: CDR1 SQVTM, CDR2 ANQGSEA. This CDR3 has 15 residues. Trimming cost V 4 bases and J 5 bases; bases outside gene matches: 8.

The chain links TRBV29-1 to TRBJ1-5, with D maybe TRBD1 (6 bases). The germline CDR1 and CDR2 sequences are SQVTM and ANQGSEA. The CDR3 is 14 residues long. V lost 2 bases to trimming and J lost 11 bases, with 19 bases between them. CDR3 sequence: CSVELAQGASSQHF. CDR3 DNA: TGCAGCGTTGAATTGGCACAGGGTGCTTCGTCCCAGCATTTT.